The clone carrying this T cell receptor (beta chain) was observed a single time. Original data processing: Amplification of reference gene primers was used by the study to estimate nucleated cell counts. The repertoire was sequenced with immunoSEQ multiplex PCR; TCRdb's copy has only in-frame clones and lacks some. V, J and clone size are those of that table, while D and trimming were read from the DNA. In the table there are some 200,000 clones, about 80% of which are singletons. This sample stems from a study of blood T cell repertoires in COVID-19. The wider study: Samples came from the United States, Italy and Spain, spanning acute and convalescent COVID-19. Nucleic acid was either cDNA or gDNA, and it came from T cells, B-cell-depleted T cells, or PBMCs.

The CDR3 spans 15 residues. Trimming removed 6 bases at V and 3 bases at J, with 17 bases between. CDR1 is SGHVS, CDR2 FQNEAQ, per germline. The V call is TRBV7-8, the J call TRBJ1-1; a possible D gene is TRBD1 (6 bases). Input material: peripheral blood. This sequence originates from a human donor with acute or convalescent COVID-19. The donor label of this sample is uncertain. For the CDR3, the DNA is TGTGCCAGCAGGGAAAGGACAGAACTGTACACTGAAGCTTTCTTT. Residues: CASRERTELYTEAFF.